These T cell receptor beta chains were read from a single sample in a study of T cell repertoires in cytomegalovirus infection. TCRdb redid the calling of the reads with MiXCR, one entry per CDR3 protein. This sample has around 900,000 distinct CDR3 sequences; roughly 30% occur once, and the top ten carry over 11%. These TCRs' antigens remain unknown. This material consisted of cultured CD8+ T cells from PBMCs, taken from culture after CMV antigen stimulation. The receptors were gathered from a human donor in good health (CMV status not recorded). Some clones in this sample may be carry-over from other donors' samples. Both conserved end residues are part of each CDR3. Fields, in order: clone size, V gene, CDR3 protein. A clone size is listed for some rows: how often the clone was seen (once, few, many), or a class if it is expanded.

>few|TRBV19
CASRGTGPYEQYF
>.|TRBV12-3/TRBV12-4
CASSLAGGVAEAFF
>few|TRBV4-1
CASSPRVPTGETQYF
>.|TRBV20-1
CSTRDRSVGGTPQETQYF
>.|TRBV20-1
CSATIGTEAFF
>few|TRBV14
CASSPGLSGGANTGELFF
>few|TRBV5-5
CASSVNDRFQEKLFF
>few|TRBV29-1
CSVEGIHLTDTQYF
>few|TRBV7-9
CASSFSSGTGSYEQYF
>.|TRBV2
CASTRRASGWENEQFF
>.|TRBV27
CATRQGAGYEQYF
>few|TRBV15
CATSGDRVGEKLFF
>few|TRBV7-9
CAIPRAGQLNTEAFF
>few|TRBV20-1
CSARDLYGTETYEQYF
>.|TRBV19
CASSNPRLGSETDTQYF
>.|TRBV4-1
CASSPSGSRNEKLFF
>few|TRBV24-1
CATSDRGQGSTGELFF
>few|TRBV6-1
CASSGGGRGPNYGYTF
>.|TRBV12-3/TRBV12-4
CASNTGANYGYTF
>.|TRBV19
CASSIGGGPSEQFF
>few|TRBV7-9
CASSSIYYGYTF
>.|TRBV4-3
CASSQDWGLNTEAFF
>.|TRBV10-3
CAISEDSNRGNQPQHF
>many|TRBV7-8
CASSLEGTEDTGELFF